These 22 T cell receptor beta chains originate from one sample sequenced in a study of blood T cell repertoires in COVID-19. Method: immunoSEQ multiplex PCR; TCRdb's copy keeps in-frame clones and lacks some. Here the sample spans 150,000 to 200,000 clones, 80% being singletons. Sequenced material: peripheral blood. These TCRs come from a man aged 65 to 79 with active or convalescent COVID-19.

This chain connects TRBV7-8 to TRBJ2-5; the D is unclear. In germline, CDR1 is SGHVS, CDR2 FQNEAQ. The CDR3 contains 15 residues. V lost 5 bases to trimming and J lost 4 bases, with 17 bases between them. In DNA form, the CDR3 reads TGTGCCAGCAGCACCCCTCGGGTGGCAACAGAGACCCAGTACTTC. This translates into CASSTPRVATETQYF.

J is TRBJ2-7 and V is TRBV20-1; 7 nucleotides line up with TRBD1. V lost 6 bases, J lost 2 bases, and 1 base stayed unmatched. There are 11 residues in the CDR3. CDR1 is DFQATT and CDR2 is SNEGSKA in the germline V gene (reference sequence). CDR3 region: CSAQGAYEQYF. As DNA, the CDR3 is TGCAGTGCCCAGGGGGCCTACGAGCAGTACTTC.

The CDR3 DNA reads TGTGCCAGCAGCTTAGTAGGGCCCCGAGGGAGCAATCAGCCCCAGCATTTT. Residues: CASSLVGPRGSNQPQHF. The chain uses TRBV7-9 and TRBJ1-5; no clear D. CDR1 is SEHNR and CDR2 is FQNEAQ in the germline V gene (reference sequence). Trimming stripped 1 base from V and 1 base from J, with 14 bases between. The CDR3 is made up of 17 amino acids.

The V gene is TRBV30, the J gene TRBJ1-2, with 11 bases that match TRBD1. Germline loops: CDR1 GTSNPN, CDR2 SVGIG (reference sequence). The CDR3 loop spans 15 amino acids. Losses at the gene ends were 5 bases for V and 3 bases for J; bases not matched to a gene: 8. CDR3 bases: TGTGCCTGGCGGGACAGGGGGAAGGTGGACTATGGCTACACCTTC. This encodes CAWRDRGKVDYGYTF.

The chain recombines TRBV6-1 with TRBJ1-3; no clear D. The V end was cut by 0 bases, the J end by 0 bases, with 6 bases between. The CDR3 totals 15 residues. Per germline, CDR1 MNHNS and CDR2 SASEGT. The chain's CDR3 is CASSEAGSSGNTIYF. CDR3 DNA sequence: TGTGCCAGCAGTGAAGCGGGGAGCTCTGGAAACACCATATATTTT.

This chain connects TRBV7-8 to TRBJ2-2, with 14 bases aligning to TRBD2. The V segment lost 5 bases and the J segment 4 bases; nucleotides outside the gene matches: 3. CDR3 size: 16 residues. Germline lookup yields CDR1 SGHVS and CDR2 FQNEAQ. The CDR3 sequence: CASSTGLAGATGELFF. For the CDR3, the DNA is TGTGCCAGCAGCACGGGACTAGCGGGAGCCACCGGGGAGCTGTTTTTT.

This clone was seen more than once but under ten times. J is TRBJ2-7 and V is TRBV5-6, with a weak D call TRBD2 (7 bases). V lost 4 bases to trimming and J lost 4 bases, with 15 bases between them. The CDR3 sequence is 14 residues long. The V gene's germline CDR1 is SGHDT and CDR2 YYEEEE. In nucleotides, the CDR3 is TGTGCCAGCAGCCCTGCGGGGAGGGGGTACGAGCAGTACTTC. Amino acids: CASSPAGRGYEQYF.

This chain links TRBV24-1 with TRBJ2-1, with 14 bases fitting TRBD2. The CDR3 spans 16 residues. Germline lookup yields CDR1 KGHDR and CDR2 SFDVKD. V gave up 2 bases and J gave up 5 bases; unmatched junction bases: 1. The CDR3 is CATSDSTSGRDNEQFF. CDR3 DNA: TGTGCCACCAGTGATTCGACTAGCGGGAGGGACAATGAGCAGTTCTTC.

This chain links TRBV18 with TRBJ2-3, with a tentative D call TRBD1 (5 bases). The V end lost 2 bases, the J end lost 6 bases, and 15 bases lay between the germline ends. The CDR3 consists of 15 residues. Germline values: CDR1 KGHSH, CDR2 LQKENI. CDR3 coding DNA: TGTGCCAGCTCACCAGAGCAAGGGGCATCTGATACGCAGTATTTT. Amino acids: CASSPEQGASDTQYF.

The V and J genes are TRBV27 and TRBJ2-3; D is unresolved. The CDR3 is 14 amino acids. Per germline, CDR1 MNHEY and CDR2 SMNVEV (reference sequence). Trimming cost V 5 bases and J 2 bases, with 11 bases left between them. CDR3 residues: CASSLTRDTDTQYF. CDR3 coding DNA: TGTGCCAGCAGTCTTACCCGAGACACAGATACGCAGTATTTT.

The chain's CDR3 is CASSLQGSKETQYF. The CDR3, as DNA: TGTGCCAGCAGCTTACAGGGTAGCAAGGAGACCCAGTACTTC. The chain employs TRBV5-6 and TRBJ2-5; tentatively, D is TRBD1 (6 bases). Germline lookup yields CDR1 SGHDT and CDR2 YYEEEE. CDR3 size: 14 residues. With 2 bases removed from V and 5 bases from J, the gap between germline ends came to 13 bases.

This chain links TRBV9 with TRBJ1-3; the D is unclear. V dropped 0 bases and J dropped 0 bases, with 10 bases sitting between them. The CDR3 spans 16 residues. CDR1 and CDR2 (germline): SGDLS, YYNGEE. The CDR3: CASSVDSSYSGNTIYF. DNA for the CDR3: TGTGCCAGCAGCGTAGACAGTTCTTACTCTGGAAACACCATATATTTT.

The chain uses TRBV9 and TRBJ1-5; 9 bases are shared with TRBD1. Trimming took 4 bases from V and 3 from J; bases not matched to a gene: 5. Germline assignment: CDR1 SGDLS and CDR2 YYNGEE. The CDR3 is made up of 15 amino acids. The CDR3 is CASSTGQGNNQPQHF. DNA of the CDR3: TGTGCCAGCAGCACCGGACAGGGGAACAATCAGCCCCAGCATTTT.

V usage is TRBV3-1 (or the pseudogene TRBV3-2) and J usage is TRBJ1-5; 8 bases are a match to TRBD1. With V trimmed by 4 bases and J by 6 bases, 8 bases remained unmatched. Germline V gene sequence: CDR1 LGHDT, CDR2 YNNKEL (reference sequence). The CDR3 sequence is 15 residues long. The CDR3 nucleotides read TGTGCCAGCAGCCCGAACGCAGGGGGCGTTCAGCCCCAGCATTTT. The encoded protein is CASSPNAGGVQPQHF.

This clone was found a few times. V and J are TRBV3-1 (or the pseudogene TRBV3-2) and TRBJ1-1, with TRBD1 as a possible D gene (6 bases). V was pared by 2 bases and J by 2 bases, with 12 bases between. CDR1 and CDR2 (germline): LGHDT, YNNKEL (reference sequence). The CDR3 has 15 residues. The CDR3 is CASSQMGHPNTEAFF. CDR3 bases: TGTGCCAGCAGCCAAATGGGACACCCCAACACTGAAGCTTTCTTT.

The chain employs TRBV7-9 and TRBJ2-3; D perhaps matches TRBD2 (5 bases). The germline gives CDR1 SEHNR, CDR2 FQNEAQ (reference sequence). CDR3 length: 17 residues. V lost 1 base and J lost 4, with 18 bases in between. DNA of the CDR3: TGTGCCAGCAGCTTAGGATCAGACTATCGGGTGGCAGATACGCAGTATTTT. Protein sequence: CASSLGSDYRVADTQYF.

The V call is TRBV4-3, the J call TRBJ1-2; 8 positions agree with TRBD1. Germline lookup yields CDR1 LGHNA and CDR2 YSLEER. The V and J ends lost 3 bases and 0 bases, in that order; junction bases with no gene match: 9. The CDR3 runs to 17 residues. CDR3 loop: CASSHHSRGQANYGYTF. CDR3 DNA: TGCGCCAGCAGCCATCACTCCAGGGGGCAGGCTAACTATGGCTACACCTTC.

CDR3 in amino acids: CAISTGVAGDSYNEQFF. DNA for the CDR3: TGTGCCATCAGTACGGGAGTAGCGGGGGATTCCTACAATGAGCAGTTCTTC. The chain couples TRBV10-3 to TRBJ2-1; 9 nucleotides align to TRBD2. The CDR3 length is 17 residues. V shed 5 bases and J 1 base; nucleotides not matched to a gene: 9. Germline CDR1 reads ENHRY; CDR2 reads SYGVKD.

The J gene is TRBJ1-6, the V gene TRBV6-5, with a weak D call TRBD1 (6 bases). V was trimmed by 6 bases and J by 8 bases, leaving 8 bases between them. The CDR3 totals 12 residues. Germline values: CDR1 MNHEY, CDR2 SVGAGI. CDR3 sequence: CASRQGYSPLHF. The CDR3 bases are TGTGCCAGCAGGCAGGGGTATTCACCCCTCCACTTT.

This clone appeared a few times. The CDR3 loop reads CASSIRQADQPQHF. DNA of the CDR3: TGTGCCAGTAGTATAAGGCAGGCTGATCAGCCCCAGCATTTT. The chain joins TRBV19 to TRBJ1-5; D not certain. Germline V gene data show CDR1 as LNHDA and CDR2 as SQIVND (reference sequence). The V gene lost 2 bases and the J gene lost 5 bases, with 10 bases spanning the gap. This CDR3 spans 14 amino acids.

This clone was detected only a few times. This sequence joins TRBV6-5 and TRBJ1-2, with D perhaps matching TRBD1 (5 bases). V was clipped by 0 bases and J by 3 bases, with 11 bases between them. CDR1 and CDR2 (germline): MNHEY, SVGAGI. There are 15 residues in the CDR3. The CDR3 sequence: CASSYSGHSYYGYTF. CDR3 nucleotide sequence: TGTGCCAGCAGTTACTCAGGACATTCCTACTATGGCTACACCTTC.

This sequence joins TRBV9 and TRBJ2-2; maybe TRBD2 (5 bases). Looked up from germline, CDR1 is SGDLS and CDR2 is YYNGEE. V dropped 7 bases and J dropped 5 bases, with 9 bases sitting between them. CDR3 length: 12 residues. The CDR3 region is CASRRETGELFF. The CDR3 DNA follows: TGTGCCAGCCGACGGGAAACCGGGGAGCTGTTTTTT. The whole variable domain, remainder taken from reference TRBV9 and TRBJ2-2, is DSGVTQTPKHLITATGQRVTLRCSPRSGDLSVYWYQQSLDQGLQFLIQYYNGEERAKGNILERFSAQQFPDLHSELNLSSLELGDSALYFCASRRETGELFFGEGSRLTVL.